Listed below are T cell receptor beta chains from one sample, sequenced in a study of T cells after yellow fever vaccination. Each CDR3 protein gets one entry after TCRdb re-called the 5' RACE reads with MiXCR. Of about 30,000 distinct CDR3 sequences listed, over 5% are singletons. The source material was PBMCs, either bulk or a sorted T-cell subset (CD4+, CD8+, memory, or dextramer-sorted; not recorded which), sampled on the day of the yellow fever booster vaccination. These TCRs come from a man younger than 45 who received the YFV17D yellow fever vaccine. Both conserved end residues are part of each CDR3. The order of the fields is V gene, J gene, D gene, clone size, CDR3 DNA, CDR3 protein. The D gene is left open where the match is weak. Rows give clone size only sometimes, using once, few, many, or a class for an expanded clone.

>TRBV7-6|TRBJ2-3|TRBD2|many
TGTGCCAGCAGCGAGGGACTAGCGGGAGGGCAAGCCACAGATACGCAGTATTTT
CASSEGLAGGQATDTQYF
>TRBV2|TRBJ1-5|TRBD1|many
TGTGCCAGCAGTCCATTCCGGGACAGCAGTCAGCCCCAGCATTTT
CASSPFRDSSQPQHF
>TRBV3-1|TRBJ2-3|NA|many
TGTGCCAGCAGCCAAGAGCGGCCCACAGATACGCAGTATTTT
CASSQERPTDTQYF
>TRBV6-2/TRBV6-3|TRBJ2-7|TRBD2|NA
TGTGCCAGCAGTGTTAGCGGGTACTCCTACGAGCAGTACTTC
CASSVSGYSYEQYF
>TRBV5-1|TRBJ2-5|TRBD2|many
TGCGCCAGCAGCCCGGGGACTAGGGGTAGAGAGACCCAGTACTTC
CASSPGTRGRETQYF
>TRBV5-1|TRBJ2-1|TRBD2|many
TGCGCCAGCGGCAGCGGGACCAATTTCTACAATGAGCAGTTCTTC
CASGSGTNFYNEQFF
>TRBV13|TRBJ2-2|NA|many
TGTGCCAGTACCGGCCTCAGTCCATCCGGGGAGCTGTTTTTT
CASTGLSPSGELFF
>TRBV2|TRBJ2-6|NA|many
TGTGCCAGGAGAACTTCTGGGGCCAACGTCCTGACTTTC
CARRTSGANVLTF
>TRBV20-1|TRBJ1-2|NA|many
TGCAGTGCTAGCGAGGCACGGCAGTATGGCTACACCTTC
CSASEARQYGYTF
>TRBV11-2|TRBJ2-3|TRBD1|many
TGTGCCAGCCCCTCTAAACAGGGGGCGTCGGATACGCAGTATTTT
CASPSKQGASDTQYF
>TRBV30|TRBJ1-6|TRBD1|NA
TGTGCCTGGAGTGTACGGGGACAGGGCTTATCACCCCTCCACTTT
CAWSVRGQGLSPLHF
>TRBV28|TRBJ2-5|TRBD2|many
TGTGCCAGCTGGGGACTAGTCGGGATGACCCAGTACTTC
CASWGLVGMTQYF
>TRBV27|TRBJ2-1|NA|many
TGTGCCAGCAGTTTCTCATCTAGCGATGAGCAGTTCTTC
CASSFSSSDEQFF
>TRBV20-1|TRBJ2-2|NA|many
TGCAGTGCTAGAGGCGGGATGGGCGGGGAGCTGTTTTTT
CSARGGMGGELFF
>TRBV5-1|TRBJ2-1|TRBD1|few
TGCGCCAGCAGCCCCGGACAGGGATACTACAATGAGCAGTTCTTC
CASSPGQGYYNEQFF
>TRBV7-2|TRBJ2-5|NA|many
TGTGCCAGCAGCTTGACACGGGAGACCCAGTACTTC
CASSLTRETQYF
>TRBV28|TRBJ1-1|NA|few
TGTGCCAGCAGTTACCTAACAGGGTCAGAGGCTGAAGCTTTCTTT
CASSYLTGSEAEAFF
>TRBV5-1|TRBJ2-3|NA|many
TGCGCCAGCAGCCGAGGGTTCACAGATACGCAGTATTTT
CASSRGFTDTQYF
>TRBV6-5|TRBJ1-1|NA|NA
TGTGCCAGCAGTTATTTGCGTCTGATGAACACTGAAGCTTTCTTT
CASSYLRLMNTEAFF
>TRBV12-3/TRBV12-4|TRBJ2-1|NA|few
TGTGCCAGCGGGGGCAGCTCCTACAATGAGCAGTTCTTC
CASGGSSYNEQFF
>TRBV12-3/TRBV12-4|TRBJ2-1|TRBD2|NA
TGTGCCAGCAGTTTTGGACTAGCGGGAGGGCCTCGGTACAATGAGCAGTTCTTC
CASSFGLAGGPRYNEQFF
>TRBV3-1|TRBJ2-3|TRBD2|many
TGTGCCAGCAGCCAAGATCTAGCGGGATATTCAGATACGCAGTATTTT
CASSQDLAGYSDTQYF
>TRBV5-1|TRBJ2-7|NA|many
TGCGCCAGCAGCTCATCCTACGAGCAGTACTTC
CASSSSYEQYF
>TRBV7-2|TRBJ2-2|TRBD1|many
TGTGCCAGCAGCCGAGGGGCCAGGGGGCTGTCTGGGGAGCTGTTTTTT
CASSRGARGLSGELFF
>TRBV7-9|TRBJ2-1|TRBD2|NA
TGTGCCAGCAGGCAATCCGGGACTAGCGGGAACAAGCAGTTCTTC
CASRQSGTSGNKQFF
>TRBV6-2/TRBV6-3|TRBJ2-1|NA|many
TGTGCCAGCAGTTACCCTCCCTTCGAGCAGTTCTTC
CASSYPPFEQFF
>TRBV20-1|TRBJ2-3|TRBD2|NA
TGCTGTGCTTTTCCGACTAGCGGGAGGAGTACAGATACGCAGTATTTT
CCAFPTSGRSTDTQYF
>TRBV28|TRBJ2-7|NA|many
TGTGCCAGCAGTTTGGGCGGGGAAGACTCCTACGAGCAGTACTTC
CASSLGGEDSYEQYF
>TRBV4-3|TRBJ2-1|NA|medium-sized
TGCGCCAGCAGCCAAGTGGGGGAGTACAATGAGCAGTTCTTC
CASSQVGEYNEQFF
>TRBV5-1|TRBJ2-7|TRBD1|NA
TGCGCCAGCAGCCAGGGACAGGGCGGGTACGAGCAGTACTTC
CASSQGQGGYEQYF
>TRBV14|TRBJ2-7|NA|NA
TGTGCCAGCAGCCAAGATCATTTCTTTAGCGAGCAGTACTTC
CASSQDHFFSEQYF
>TRBV10-3|TRBJ1-1|NA|many
TGTGCCATCACCCGGGGGGAGAACACTGAAGCTTTCTTT
CAITRGENTEAFF